Described below is a single TCR beta chain sequence and its context. Antigen: not known. This entry is derived from a study of cytomegalovirus exposure and HLA in healthy donors. Looking at the study overall: Some 85 million unique TCRs, all from HLA-typed donors, were included in an early release of the data. Whole-study findings and limits: Another analysis was done later, and it associated around 17,000 TCR beta sequences with HLA alleles at 0.05 false discovery rate.

Primers: 60 Vbeta forward and 13 Jbeta reverse. The table came from immunoSEQ multiplex PCR; TCRdb's copy has only in-frame clones and leaves some out. The sample lists 150,000 or so clones, approximately 77% occurring once. The clonotype was recovered from a man aged 50-60 years in good health and CMV-seropositive. The sequenced sample was PBMCs.

CDR3 DNA sequence: TGTGCCAGCAAGGCAGACAACTCTGGGGCCAACGTCCTGACTTTC. Amino acids: CASKADNSGANVLTF. The chain carries TRBV2 and TRBJ2-6; D not resolved. The CDR3 sequence is 15 residues long. Per germline, CDR1 SNHLY and CDR2 FYNNEI. Trimming stripped 7 bases from V and 0 bases from J, with 10 bases between.